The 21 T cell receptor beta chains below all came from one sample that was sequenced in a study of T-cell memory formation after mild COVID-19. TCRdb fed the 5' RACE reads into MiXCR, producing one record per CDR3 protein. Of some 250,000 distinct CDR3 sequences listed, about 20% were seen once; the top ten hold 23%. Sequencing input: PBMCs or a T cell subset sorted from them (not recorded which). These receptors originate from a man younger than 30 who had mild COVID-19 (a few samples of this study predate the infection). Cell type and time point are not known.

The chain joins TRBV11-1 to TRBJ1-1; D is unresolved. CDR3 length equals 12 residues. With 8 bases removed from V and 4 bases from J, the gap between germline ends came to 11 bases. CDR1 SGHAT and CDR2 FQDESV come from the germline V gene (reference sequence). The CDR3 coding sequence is TGTGCCAGCTTAGGACCTGGCACTGAAGCTTTCTTT. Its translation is CASLGPGTEAFF. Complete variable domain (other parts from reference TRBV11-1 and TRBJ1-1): EAEVAQSPRYKITEKSQAVAFWCDPISGHATLYWYRQILGQGPELLVQFQDESVVDDSQLPKDRFSAERLKGVDSTLKIQPAELGDSAMYLCASLGPGTEAFFGQGTRLTVV.

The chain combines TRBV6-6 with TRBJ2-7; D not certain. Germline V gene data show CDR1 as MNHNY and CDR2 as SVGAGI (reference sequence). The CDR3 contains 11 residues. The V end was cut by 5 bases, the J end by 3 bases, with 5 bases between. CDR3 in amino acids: CASSAFYEQYF. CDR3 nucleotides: TGTGCCAGCAGTGCTTTCTACGAGCAGTACTTC.

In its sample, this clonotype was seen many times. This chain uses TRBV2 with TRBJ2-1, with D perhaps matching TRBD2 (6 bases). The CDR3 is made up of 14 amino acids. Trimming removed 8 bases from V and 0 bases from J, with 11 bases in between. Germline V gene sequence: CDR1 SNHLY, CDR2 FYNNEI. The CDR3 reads CASLALNSYNEQFF. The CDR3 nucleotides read TGTGCCAGCCTAGCGCTAAACTCCTACAATGAGCAGTTCTTC.

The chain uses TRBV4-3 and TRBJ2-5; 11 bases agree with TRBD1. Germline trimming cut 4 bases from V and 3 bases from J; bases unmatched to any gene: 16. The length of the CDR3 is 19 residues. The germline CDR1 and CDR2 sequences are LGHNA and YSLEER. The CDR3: CASSPHSLLPGQGEETQYF. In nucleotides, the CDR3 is TGCGCCAGCAGCCCCCATTCTCTACTTCCGGGACAGGGGGAAGAGACCCAGTACTTC.

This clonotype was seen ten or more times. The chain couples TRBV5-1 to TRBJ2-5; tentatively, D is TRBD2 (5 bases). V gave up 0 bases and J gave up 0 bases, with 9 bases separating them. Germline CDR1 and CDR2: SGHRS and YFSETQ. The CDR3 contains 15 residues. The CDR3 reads CASSLAGRDQETQYF. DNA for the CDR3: TGCGCCAGCAGCTTGGCCGGGCGGGACCAAGAGACCCAGTACTTC.

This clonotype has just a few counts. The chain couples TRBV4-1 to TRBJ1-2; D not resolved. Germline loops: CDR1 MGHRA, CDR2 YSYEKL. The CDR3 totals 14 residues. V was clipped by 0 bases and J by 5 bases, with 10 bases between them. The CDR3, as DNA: TGCGCCAGCAGCCAAGATCAGTGGGGATATGGCTACACCTTC. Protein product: CASSQDQWGYGYTF.

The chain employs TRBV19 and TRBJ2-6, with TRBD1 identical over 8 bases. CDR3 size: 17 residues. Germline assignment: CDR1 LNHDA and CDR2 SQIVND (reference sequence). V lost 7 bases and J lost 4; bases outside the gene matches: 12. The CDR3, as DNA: TGTGCCAGTATGGGATCACAGGGGGTTAGGGGGGCCAACGTCCTGACTTTC. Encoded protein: CASMGSQGVRGANVLTF. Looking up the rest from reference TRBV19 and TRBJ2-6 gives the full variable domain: DGGITQSPKYLFRKEGQNVTLSCEQNLNHDAMYWYRQDPGQGLRLIYYSQIVNDFQKGDIAEGYSVSREKKESFPLTVTSAQKNPTAFYLCASMGSQGVRGANVLTFGAGSRLTVL.

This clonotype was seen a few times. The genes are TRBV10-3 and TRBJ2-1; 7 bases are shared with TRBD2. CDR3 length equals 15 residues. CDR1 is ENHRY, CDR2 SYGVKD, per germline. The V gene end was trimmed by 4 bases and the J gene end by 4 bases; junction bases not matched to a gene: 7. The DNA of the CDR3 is TGTGCCATCAGTGGGTCCAGCGGGGATTACAATGAGCAGTTCTTC. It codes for CAISGSSGDYNEQFF.

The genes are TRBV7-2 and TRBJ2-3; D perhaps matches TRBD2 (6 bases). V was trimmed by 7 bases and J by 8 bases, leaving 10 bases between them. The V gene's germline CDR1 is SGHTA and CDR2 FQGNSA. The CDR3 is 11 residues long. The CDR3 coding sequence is TGTGCCAGCACCACCGGGGGTACGCAGTATTTT. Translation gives CASTTGGTQYF.

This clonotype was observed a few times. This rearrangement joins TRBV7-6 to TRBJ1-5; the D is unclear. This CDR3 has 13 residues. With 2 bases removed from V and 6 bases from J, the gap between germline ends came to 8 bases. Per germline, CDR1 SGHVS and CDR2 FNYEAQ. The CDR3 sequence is CASSLNQVQPQHF. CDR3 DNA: TGTGCCAGCAGCTTAAATCAGGTTCAGCCCCAGCATTTT.

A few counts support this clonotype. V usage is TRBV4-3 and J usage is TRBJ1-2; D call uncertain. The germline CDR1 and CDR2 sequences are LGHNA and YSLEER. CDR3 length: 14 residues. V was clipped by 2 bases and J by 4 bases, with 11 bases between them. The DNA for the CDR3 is TGCGCCAGCAGCCAACAGCAGCAGAGCTATGGCTACACCTTC. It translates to CASSQQQQSYGYTF.

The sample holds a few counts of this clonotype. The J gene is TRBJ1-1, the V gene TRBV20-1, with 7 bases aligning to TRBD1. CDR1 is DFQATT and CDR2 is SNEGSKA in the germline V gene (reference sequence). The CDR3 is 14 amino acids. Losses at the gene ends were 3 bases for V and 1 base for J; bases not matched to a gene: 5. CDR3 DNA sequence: TGCAGTGCTAGGGGGGACAGCTGGAACACTGAAGCTTTCTTT. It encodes CSARGDSWNTEAFF.

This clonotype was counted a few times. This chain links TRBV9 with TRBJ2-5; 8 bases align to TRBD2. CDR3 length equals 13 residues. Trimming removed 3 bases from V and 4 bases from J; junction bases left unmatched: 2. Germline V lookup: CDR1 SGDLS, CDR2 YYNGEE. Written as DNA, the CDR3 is TGTGCCAGCAGCGAAGGGACTAGAGAGACCCAGTACTTC. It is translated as CASSEGTRETQYF.

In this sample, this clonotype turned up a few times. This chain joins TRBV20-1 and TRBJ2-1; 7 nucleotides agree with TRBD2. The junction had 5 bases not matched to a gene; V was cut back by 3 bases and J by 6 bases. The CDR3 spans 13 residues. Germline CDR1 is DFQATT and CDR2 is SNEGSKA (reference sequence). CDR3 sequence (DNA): TGCAGTGCTAGCAGCGGGGACCCCAATGAGCAGTTCTTC. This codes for CSASSGDPNEQFF.

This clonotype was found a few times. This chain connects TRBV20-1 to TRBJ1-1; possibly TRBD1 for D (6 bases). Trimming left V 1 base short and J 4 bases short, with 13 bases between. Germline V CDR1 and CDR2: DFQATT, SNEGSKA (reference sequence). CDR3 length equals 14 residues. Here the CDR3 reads CSARGGQGSTEAFF. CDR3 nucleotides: TGCAGTGCTAGAGGTGGGCAGGGGAGCACTGAAGCTTTCTTT.

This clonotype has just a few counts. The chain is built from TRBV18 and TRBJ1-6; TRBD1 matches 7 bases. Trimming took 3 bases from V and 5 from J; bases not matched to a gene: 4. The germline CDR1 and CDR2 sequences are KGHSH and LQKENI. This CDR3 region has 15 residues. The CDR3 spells CASSPRDSNNSPLHF. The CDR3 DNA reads TGTGCCAGCTCACCCCGGGACAGTAATAATTCACCCCTCCACTTT.

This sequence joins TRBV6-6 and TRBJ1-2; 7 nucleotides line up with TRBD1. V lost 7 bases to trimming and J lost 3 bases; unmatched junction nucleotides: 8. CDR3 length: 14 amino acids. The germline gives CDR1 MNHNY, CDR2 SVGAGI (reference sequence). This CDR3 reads CASTRGGGYYGYTF. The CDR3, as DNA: TGTGCCAGCACTCGAGGGGGCGGCTACTATGGCTACACCTTC.

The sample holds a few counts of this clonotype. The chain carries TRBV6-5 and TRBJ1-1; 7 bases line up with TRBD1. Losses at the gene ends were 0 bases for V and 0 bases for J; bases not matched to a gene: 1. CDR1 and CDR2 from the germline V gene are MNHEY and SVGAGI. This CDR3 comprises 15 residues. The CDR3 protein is CASSYSDRMNTEAFF. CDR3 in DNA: TGTGCCAGCAGTTACTCGGACAGGATGAACACTGAAGCTTTCTTT.

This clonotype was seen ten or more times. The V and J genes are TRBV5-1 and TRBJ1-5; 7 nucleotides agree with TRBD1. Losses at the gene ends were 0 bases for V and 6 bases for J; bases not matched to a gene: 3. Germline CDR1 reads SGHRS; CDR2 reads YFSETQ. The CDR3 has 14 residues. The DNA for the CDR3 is TGCGCCAGCAGCTTGGTCGACAGGGCTCAGCCCCAGCATTTT. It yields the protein CASSLVDRAQPQHF.

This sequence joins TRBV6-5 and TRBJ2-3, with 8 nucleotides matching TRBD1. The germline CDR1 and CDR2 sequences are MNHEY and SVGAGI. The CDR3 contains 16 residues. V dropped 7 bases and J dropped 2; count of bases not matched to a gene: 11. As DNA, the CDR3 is TGTGCCAGCACCCCCCTTGGCAGGGGGCTCACAGATACGCAGTATTTT. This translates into CASTPLGRGLTDTQYF.

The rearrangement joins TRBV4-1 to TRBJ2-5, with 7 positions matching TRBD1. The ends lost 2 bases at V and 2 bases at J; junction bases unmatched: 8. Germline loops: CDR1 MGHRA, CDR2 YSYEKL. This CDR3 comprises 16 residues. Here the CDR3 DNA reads TGCGCCAGCAGCCAACGACAGGGAGTAGGGCAAGAGACCCAGTACTTC. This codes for CASSQRQGVGQETQYF.